This T cell receptor (beta chain) was recorded in a study of radiation and T cells in renal cell carcinoma. The time point denotes: baseline pretreatment blood. Treatment noted: 15 Gy SBRT to primary tumor, nephrectomy 4 weeks later. This CDR3 is 14 amino acids long. Germline V CDR1 and CDR2: MDHEN, SYDVKM. The V end lost 8 bases, the J end lost 1 base, and 14 bases lay between the germline ends. Repertoires were generated with immunoSEQ multiplex PCR, while TCRdb's copy carries only in-frame clones and drops some. The table has approximately 140,000 clones, 70% to 90% seen once. The rearrangement links TRBV28 to TRBJ1-1; D is unclear. The sample consisted of blood, taken from a patient whose treatment included radiotherapy and nephrectomy. This clonotype originated in a woman between 50 and 59 years old with renal cell carcinoma. In DNA, the CDR3 is TGTGCCAGCTTGCCCCCGCCGGGGAACACTGAAGCTTTCTTT. Protein: CASLPPPGNTEAFF.